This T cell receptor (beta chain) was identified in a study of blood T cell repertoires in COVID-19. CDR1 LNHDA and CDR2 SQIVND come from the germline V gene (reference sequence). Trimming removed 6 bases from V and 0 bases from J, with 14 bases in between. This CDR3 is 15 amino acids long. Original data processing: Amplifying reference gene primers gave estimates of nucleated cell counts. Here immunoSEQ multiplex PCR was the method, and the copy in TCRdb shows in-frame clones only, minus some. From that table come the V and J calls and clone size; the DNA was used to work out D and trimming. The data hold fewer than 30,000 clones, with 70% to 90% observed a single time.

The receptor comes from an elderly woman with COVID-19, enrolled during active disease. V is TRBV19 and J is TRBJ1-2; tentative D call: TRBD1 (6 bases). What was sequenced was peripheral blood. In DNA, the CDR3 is TGTGCCAGTAGAAATCCGGGACAAGCTAACTATGGCTACACCTTC. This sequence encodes CASRNPGQANYGYTF.